Presented here are 9 T cell receptor beta chains from one specimen sequenced in a study of cytomegalovirus exposure and HLA in healthy donors. Amplification used 60 Vbeta primers and 13 Jbeta primers. The assay was immunoSEQ multiplex PCR, and TCRdb's table has in-frame clones only and misses some. The sample carries more than 100,000 clones, over 65% recorded once. Input material: PBMCs. All receptors derive from a female donor in good health and CMV-seropositive.

J is TRBJ2-7 and V is TRBV20-1; a weak D match, TRBD2 (6 bases). V was cut by 7 bases and J by 3 bases, with 10 bases left in between. CDR1 DFQATT and CDR2 SNEGSKA come from the germline V gene (reference sequence). The CDR3 covers 11 residues. CDR3 loop: CSVTGSYEQYF. The CDR3 DNA follows: TGCAGTGTAACCGGGAGCTACGAGCAGTACTTC.

CDR3 sequence: CASSPGPGQGRTDTQYF. The CDR3 region has the DNA TGTGCCAGCAGCCCAGGGCCGGGACAGGGAAGGACAGATACGCAGTATTTT. V and J are TRBV7-3 and TRBJ2-3; 9 bases agree with TRBD1. In germline, CDR1 is SGHTA, CDR2 FQGTGA. The CDR3 loop spans 17 amino acids. The V segment lost 5 bases and the J segment 3 bases; nucleotides outside the gene matches: 12.

Only one count was recorded for this clone. The chain carries TRBV7-2 and TRBJ2-2; D is possibly TRBD1 (5 bases). V was clipped by 1 base and J by 7 bases, with 10 bases between them. Germline lookup yields CDR1 SGHTA and CDR2 FQGNSA. CDR3 length: 14 residues. The CDR3 loop is CASSLVGALGELFF. CDR3 nucleotide sequence: TGTGCCAGCAGCTTAGTTGGGGCCCTCGGGGAGCTGTTTTTT.

The chain employs TRBV7-9 and TRBJ2-1; D is possibly TRBD2 (6 bases). V lost 1 base, J lost 9 bases, and 13 bases lay in between. CDR1 and CDR2 (germline): SEHNR, FQNEAQ (reference sequence). The CDR3 loop spans 14 amino acids. This CDR3 reads CASSLGAGLGEQFF. The CDR3, as DNA: TGTGCCAGCAGCTTAGGTGCGGGGTTGGGTGAGCAGTTCTTC.

The chain links TRBV6-1 to TRBJ2-3; 9 nucleotides match TRBD1. V was clipped by 2 bases and J by 4 bases; unmatched bases: 1. Germline V gene data show CDR1 as MNHNS and CDR2 as SASEGT. The CDR3 runs 14 residues. The CDR3 DNA reads as TGTGCCAGCAGTGAAACAGGGGGCGCAGATACGCAGTATTTT. Translating gives CASSETGGADTQYF.

The gene calls are TRBV11-1 and TRBJ2-2, with 9 positions matching TRBD1. This CDR3 spans 15 amino acids. Per germline, CDR1 SGHAT and CDR2 FQDESV (reference sequence). The V and J ends lost 1 base and 3 bases, in that order; junction bases with no gene match: 0. The CDR3 here is CASSLGTGDTGELFF. For the CDR3, the DNA is TGTGCCAGCAGCTTAGGGACAGGGGACACCGGGGAGCTGTTTTTT.

The chain joins TRBV7-2 to TRBJ2-5, with D maybe TRBD1 (5 bases). The germline CDR1 and CDR2 sequences are SGHTA and FQGNSA. CDR3 length equals 13 residues. The V and J ends lost 6 bases and 3 bases respectively, with 11 bases between them. In nucleotides, the CDR3 is TGTGCCAGCAGTCCTGACAGTGAAGAGACCCAGTACTTC. Encoded protein: CASSPDSEETQYF.

This sequence joins TRBV14 and TRBJ1-3; a possible D gene is TRBD1 (6 bases). Germline V gene lookup returns CDR1 SGHDN and CDR2 FVKESK. V was cut by 2 bases and J by 0 bases, with 8 bases left in between. There are 15 residues in the CDR3. The CDR3: CASSQTGHSGNTIYF. The DNA for the CDR3 is TGTGCCAGCAGCCAAACAGGGCACTCTGGAAACACCATATATTTT.

V usage is TRBV29-1 and J usage is TRBJ2-1, with TRBD2 identical over 9 bases. This CDR3 spans 14 amino acids. V gave up 1 base and J gave up 3 bases; unmatched junction bases: 1. The V gene's germline CDR1 is SQVTM and CDR2 ANQGSEA. The CDR3 here is CSVEGLAVYNEQFF. CDR3 nucleotides: TGCAGCGTTGAAGGACTAGCGGTCTACAATGAGCAGTTCTTC.